This TCR beta chain comes out of a study of blood T cell repertoires in COVID-19. Per the authors' pipeline: From reference gene primer amplification, estimates of nucleated cell counts were derived. Profiled with immunoSEQ multiplex PCR; TCRdb holds only in-frame clones, not every one. From that table come the V and J calls and clone size; the DNA was used to work out D and trimming. Among roughly 190,000 clones listed, roughly 80% were seen once. Germline V gene data show CDR1 as MNHEY and CDR2 as SVGEGT. Trimming shortened V by 2 bases and J by 4 bases, and 8 bases separated the two germline ends. This CDR3 contains 14 residues. This clone was picked up many times.

The sequenced material came from peripheral blood. The genes are TRBV6-2 or TRBV6-3 and TRBJ2-2, with unresolved D. The sequence was collected from a man in his fifties or sixties with acute or convalescent COVID-19. The CDR3 bases are TGTGCCAGCAGTTACCTCTCACTCACCGGGGAGCTGTTTTTT. Translating it yields CASSYLSLTGELFF.